This section outlines one TCR beta chain sequence together with its context. Its target is unknown. Only in-frame clones appear in the TCRdb table, and some are missing; sequencing was by immunoSEQ multiplex PCR. The data show approximately 61,000 clones, approximately 93% seen once. If patients had autoimmune disease history or systemic immunosuppression, they were excluded. The data stem from a study of OX40 agonist ivuxolimab in advanced cancers. Study-level background: All patients had ivuxolimab intravenously every 2 weeks at 0.01 to 10 mg/kg. Partial responses were achieved by three patients, of whom one had hepatocellular carcinoma and two had cutaneous melanoma.

Study observations and caveats: With doses of 0.1-3.0 mg/kg, partial responders showed among the lowest clonal expansion.

The sample consisted of CD4+ or CD8+ T cells sorted from blood, taken in a trial of the OX40 agonist ivuxolimab. The clonotype was recovered from an adult with an advanced solid tumor such as melanoma, head and neck, liver or kidney cancer.

The CDR3 DNA follows: TGTGCCAGCAGCTTGGTCCAGGCCATCTACGAGCAGTACTTC. This codes for CASSLVQAIYEQYF. This rearrangement joins TRBV5-6 to TRBJ2-7; D is undetermined. Trimming shortened V by 0 bases and J by 3 bases, and 10 bases separated the two germline ends. Germline V gives CDR1 SGHDT, CDR2 YYEEEE. The CDR3 length is 14 residues.